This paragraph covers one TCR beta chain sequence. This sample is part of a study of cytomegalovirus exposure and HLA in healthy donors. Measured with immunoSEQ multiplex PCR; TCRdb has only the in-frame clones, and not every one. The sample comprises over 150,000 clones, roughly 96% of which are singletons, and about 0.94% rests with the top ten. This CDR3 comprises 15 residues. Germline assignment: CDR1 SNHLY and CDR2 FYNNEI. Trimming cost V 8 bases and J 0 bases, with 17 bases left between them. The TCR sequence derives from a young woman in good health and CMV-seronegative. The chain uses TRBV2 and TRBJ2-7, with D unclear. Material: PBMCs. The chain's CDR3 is CASRPLRVASYEQYF. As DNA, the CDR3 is TGTGCCAGCCGCCCATTACGGGTTGCCTCCTACGAGCAGTACTTC.